This T cell receptor beta chain stems from a study of regulatory T cells in long-lasting Graves disease. Arm-PCR of CDR3 regions with iRepertoire HTBI primers generated TCR beta libraries. TCRdb re-analysed the multiplex PCR reads in MiXCR, keeping a single row per CDR3 protein. The sample yields some 500,000 distinct CDR3 sequences, approximately 12% seen once. On this clonotype: The target antigen is unknown.

Time point described: newly diagnosed GD, antithyroid drugs for less than 3 months. After RNA was extracted from PBMCs, the TCR library was made from it. General observations from the study: Persistent disease favored TRBV28, TRBJ1-2 and TRBJ2-5.

The germline V gene encodes CDR1 SGHRS and CDR2 YFSETQ. The V gene lost 3 bases and the J gene lost 6 bases, with 19 bases spanning the gap. CDR3 length equals 17 residues. The sample was also reused in another study, on T cells in Graves' hyperthyroidism and ophthalmopathy. From that report: Clinical symptoms, serum thyroxine and TRAb, thyroid ultrasound and orbital computed tomography together formed the diagnostic basis. A first-round RT-PCR of the TCR CDR3 used the HTBI primer set.

This chain links TRBV5-1 with TRBJ1-6; maybe TRBD1 (5 bases). Material: peripheral blood mononuclear cells (PBMCs), obtained at new diagnosis, from a patient treated with antithyroid drugs. This TCR was sampled from a man aged 30 to 45 with Graves disease. The CDR3 spells CASSSLGTGVGNSPLHF. The CDR3 nucleotides are TGCGCCAGCAGCTCCCTAGGGACGGGGGTCGGTAATTCACCCCTCCACTTT.